This TCR beta chain was captured in a study of blood T cell repertoires in COVID-19. Measured with immunoSEQ multiplex PCR; TCRdb has only the in-frame clones, and not every one. The repertoire has 300,000 or so clones, about 86% of them found once; the top ten carry around 4.5%. This clone was observed at least ten times. This CDR3 is built from 16 residues. Per the germline V gene, CDR1 is SNHLY and CDR2 is FYNNEI. Trimming cost V 6 bases and J 7 bases; bases outside gene matches: 7. The J gene is TRBJ2-1, the V gene TRBV2; 15 nucleotides match TRBD2. Sequencing was done on a sample of PBMCs or T cells enriched from blood (not recorded which). This receptor was taken from a woman aged 40-49 years with acute COVID-19. The CDR3 sequence is CASRWGLAGGRNEQFF. CDR3 DNA: TGTGCCAGCAGGTGGGGACTAGCGGGAGGAAGGAATGAGCAGTTCTTC.